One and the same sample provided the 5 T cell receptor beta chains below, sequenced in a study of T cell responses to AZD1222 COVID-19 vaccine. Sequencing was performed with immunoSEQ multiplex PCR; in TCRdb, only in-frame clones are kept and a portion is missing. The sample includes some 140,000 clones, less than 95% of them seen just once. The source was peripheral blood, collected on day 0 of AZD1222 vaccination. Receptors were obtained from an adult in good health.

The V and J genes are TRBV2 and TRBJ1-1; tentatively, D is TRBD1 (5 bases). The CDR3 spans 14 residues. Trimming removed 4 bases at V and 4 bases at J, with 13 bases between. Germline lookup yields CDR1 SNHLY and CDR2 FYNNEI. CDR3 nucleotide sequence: TGTGCCAGCAGTGGCCCAGGGCTCGTCACTGAAGCTTTCTTT. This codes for CASSGPGLVTEAFF.

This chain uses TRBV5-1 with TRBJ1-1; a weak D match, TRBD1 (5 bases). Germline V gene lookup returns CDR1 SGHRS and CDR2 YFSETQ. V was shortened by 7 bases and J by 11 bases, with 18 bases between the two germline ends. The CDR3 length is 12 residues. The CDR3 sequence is CASSMGRGSAFF. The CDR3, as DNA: TGCGCCAGCTCTATGGGGCGGGGCTCGGCTTTCTTT.

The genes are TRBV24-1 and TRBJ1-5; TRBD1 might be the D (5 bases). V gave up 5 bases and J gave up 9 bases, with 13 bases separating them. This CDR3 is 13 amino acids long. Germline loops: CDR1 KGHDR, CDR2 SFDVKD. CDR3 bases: TGTGCCACCAGTGCAGGAGTCCAGGGGCCCCAGCATTTT. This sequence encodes CATSAGVQGPQHF.

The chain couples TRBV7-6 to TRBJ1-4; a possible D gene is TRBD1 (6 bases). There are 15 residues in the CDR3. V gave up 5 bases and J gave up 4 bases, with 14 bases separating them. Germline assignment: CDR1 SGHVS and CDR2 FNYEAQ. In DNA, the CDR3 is TGTGCCAGCAGCCCGAGGGGGGTCGGTAATGAAAAACTGTTTTTT. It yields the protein CASSPRGVGNEKLFF.

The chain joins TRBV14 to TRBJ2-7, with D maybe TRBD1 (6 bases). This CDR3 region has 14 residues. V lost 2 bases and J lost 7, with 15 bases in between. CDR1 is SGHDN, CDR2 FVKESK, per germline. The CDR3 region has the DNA TGTGCCAGCAGCCAATTGCAGGGGCCGGGGGAGCAGTACTTC. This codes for CASSQLQGPGEQYF.